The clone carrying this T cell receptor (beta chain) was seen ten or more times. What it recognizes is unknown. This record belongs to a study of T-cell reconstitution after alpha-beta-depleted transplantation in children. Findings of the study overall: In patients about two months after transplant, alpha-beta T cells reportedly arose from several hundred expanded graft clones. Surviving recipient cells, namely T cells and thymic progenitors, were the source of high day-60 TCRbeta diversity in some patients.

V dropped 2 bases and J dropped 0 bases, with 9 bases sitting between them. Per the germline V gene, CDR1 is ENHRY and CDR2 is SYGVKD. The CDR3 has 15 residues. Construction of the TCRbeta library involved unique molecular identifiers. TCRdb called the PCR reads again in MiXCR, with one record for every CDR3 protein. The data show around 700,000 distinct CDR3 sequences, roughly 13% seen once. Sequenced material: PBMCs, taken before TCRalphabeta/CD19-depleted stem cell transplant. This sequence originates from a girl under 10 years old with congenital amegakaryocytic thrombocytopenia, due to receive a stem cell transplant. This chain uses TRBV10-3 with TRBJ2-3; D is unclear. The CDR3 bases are TGTGCCATCAGTGAGGCATTGGCCAGCACAGATACGCAGTATTTT. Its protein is CAISEALASTDTQYF.